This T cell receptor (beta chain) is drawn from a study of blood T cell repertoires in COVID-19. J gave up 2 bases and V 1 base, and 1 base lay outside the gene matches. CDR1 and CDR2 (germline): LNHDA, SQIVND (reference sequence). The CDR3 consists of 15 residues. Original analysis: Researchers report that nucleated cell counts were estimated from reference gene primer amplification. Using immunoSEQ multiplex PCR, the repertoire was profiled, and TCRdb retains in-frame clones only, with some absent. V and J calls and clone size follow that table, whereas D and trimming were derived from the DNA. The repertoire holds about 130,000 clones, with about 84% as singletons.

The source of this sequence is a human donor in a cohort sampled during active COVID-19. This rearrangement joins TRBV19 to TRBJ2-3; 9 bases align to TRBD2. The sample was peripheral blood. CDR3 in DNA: TGTGCCAGTAGTATAGCTAGCGGGGCCACAGATACGCAGTATTTT. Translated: CASSIASGATDTQYF.